These 17 T cell receptor beta chains were all obtained from the same sample, sequenced in a study of cytomegalovirus exposure and HLA in healthy donors. 60 Vbeta and 13 Jbeta primers were used in PCR. TCRdb's table, derived via immunoSEQ multiplex PCR, lists solely in-frame clones and lacks some. Of about 190,000 clones in the sample, around 75% were seen once. What was sequenced was PBMCs. The receptor source for this set is a man aged 40-49 years in good health and CMV-seropositive.

This chain joins TRBV28 and TRBJ1-2; 8 positions agree with TRBD1. CDR1 MDHEN and CDR2 SYDVKM come from the germline V gene. This CDR3 contains 14 residues. Germline trimming cut 8 bases from V and 4 bases from J; bases unmatched to any gene: 9. The CDR3 reads CASGPRDRPYGYTF. Here the CDR3 DNA reads TGTGCCAGCGGGCCGCGGGACAGGCCCTATGGCTACACCTTC.

For this clone: The junction differs from germline at one of its ends, possibly a read error. The rearrangement uses TRBV7-9 and TRBJ2-7; the D is unclear. The CDR3 has 14 residues. Germline loops: CDR1 SEHNR, CDR2 FQNEAQ (reference sequence). In nucleotides, the CDR3 is TGTTCCAGCAGCTTAGCCGGTACCTCCTACGAGCAGTACTTC. The encoded protein is CSSSLAGTSYEQYF.

The genes are TRBV9 and TRBJ1-1; maybe TRBD1 (6 bases). The V end was cut by 7 bases, the J end by 4 bases, with 11 bases between. The V gene's germline CDR1 is SGDLS and CDR2 YYNGEE. CDR3 size: 12 residues. The CDR3 here is CASGGGTTEAFF. For the CDR3, the DNA is TGTGCCAGCGGGGGGGGCACCACTGAAGCTTTCTTT.

This clone has only one observation. The chain has TRBV9 and TRBJ2-7, with a tentative D call TRBD2 (5 bases). The CDR3 totals 15 residues. CDR1 and CDR2 (germline): SGDLS, YYNGEE. Trimming stripped 0 bases from V and 3 bases from J, with 13 bases between. Written as DNA, the CDR3 is TGTGCCAGCAGCGTAGAAGCCCGAGGGTTCTACGAGCAGTACTTC. Its translation: CASSVEARGFYEQYF.

This clone was seen a few times. This chain joins TRBV6-5 and TRBJ1-1; no clear D. V lost 5 bases to trimming and J lost 6 bases, with 19 bases between them. CDR3 length equals 15 residues. Germline CDR1 reads MNHEY; CDR2 reads SVGAGI. This CDR3 reads CASSPISWGDPEAFF. CDR3 coding DNA: TGTGCCAGCAGTCCCATTTCATGGGGAGACCCTGAAGCTTTCTTT.

The chain links TRBV5-5 to TRBJ1-1; D perhaps matches TRBD1 (6 bases). The CDR3 has 17 amino acids. V was clipped by 1 base and J by 0 bases, with 16 bases between them. The germline gives CDR1 SGHKS, CDR2 YYEKEE (reference sequence). CDR3 sequence (DNA): TGTGCCAGCAGCTTGACATCAACAGGGAACATGAACACTGAAGCTTTCTTT. It translates to CASSLTSTGNMNTEAFF.

The rearrangement links TRBV9 to TRBJ1-6, with D possibly TRBD1 on 5 matching bases. The ends were cut back, 0 bases at V and 7 bases at J, with 11 bases in the middle. CDR3 length: 15 amino acids. The germline V gene encodes CDR1 SGDLS and CDR2 YYNGEE. The CDR3 sequence: CASSVAQGSNSPLHF. The CDR3 region has the DNA TGTGCCAGCAGCGTAGCTCAGGGAAGCAATTCACCCCTCCACTTT.

The chain carries TRBV5-4 and TRBJ2-5, with 9 bases matching TRBD1. The closer fit of TRBJ2-7 to the DNA end suggests the J call may be wrong. The CDR3 runs 15 residues. CDR1 and CDR2 (germline): SGHNT, YYREEE (reference sequence). The CDR3 sequence is CASSQSTGGSYEQYF. In DNA, the CDR3 is TGTGCCAGCAGCCAATCGACAGGGGGCTCCTACGAGCAGTACTTC.

The chain recombines TRBV7-3 with TRBJ2-6; TRBD1 aligns across 9 bases. Germline assignment: CDR1 SGHTA and CDR2 FQGTGA. V was pared by 5 bases and J by 0 bases, with 5 bases of the junction left unmatched. This CDR3 is built from 17 residues. DNA for the CDR3: TGTGCCAGCAGCAATCCGGGACAGGGCTCTGGGGCCAACGTCCTGACTTTC. It translates to CASSNPGQGSGANVLTF. The full variable domain, completed using reference TRBV7-3 and TRBJ2-6, is GAGVSQTPSNKVTEKGKYVELRCDPISGHTALYWYRQSLGQGPEFLIYFQGTGAADDSGLPNDRFFAVRPEGSVSTLKIQRTERGDSAVYLCASSNPGQGSGANVLTFGAGSRLTVL.

The chain joins TRBV5-6 to TRBJ2-3; the match to TRBD2 covers 12 bases. Germline-derived CDR1 and CDR2 are SGHDT and YYEEEE. The CDR3 covers 17 residues. V shed 4 bases and J 0 bases; nucleotides not matched to a gene: 6. CDR3 in amino acids: CASSRGLAGSSTDTQYF. CDR3 bases: TGTGCCAGCAGCCGCGGACTAGCGGGGTCCAGCACAGATACGCAGTATTTT.

This clone has only a few counts. DNA of the CDR3: TGTGCCAGCAGTTACTCAGGGACAGACTACGAGCAGTACTTC. Translated: CASSYSGTDYEQYF. The V gene is TRBV6-5, the J gene TRBJ2-7; 7 positions match TRBD1. Germline V gives CDR1 MNHEY, CDR2 SVGAGI. CDR3 length: 14 residues. Trimming took 0 bases from V and 3 from J; bases not matched to a gene: 2.

This chain links TRBV7-2 with TRBJ2-7; 7 bases align to TRBD1. The CDR3 has 14 residues. Germline V gene lookup returns CDR1 SGHTA and CDR2 FQGNSA. V gave up 5 bases and J gave up 3 bases; unmatched junction bases: 7. The CDR3 region is CASSDRDSRYEQYF. The CDR3 nucleotides read TGTGCCAGCAGCGACCGGGACAGCCGCTACGAGCAGTACTTC.

The CDR3 reads CSTRGGTDTQYF. DNA for the CDR3: TGCAGCACACGGGGTGGCACAGATACGCAGTATTTT. The chain employs TRBV29-1 and TRBJ2-3; maybe TRBD2 (5 bases). This CDR3 is 12 amino acids long. Trimming took 8 bases from V and 1 from J, leaving 10 bases between them. The germline V gene has CDR1 SQVTM and CDR2 ANQGSEA.

The chain has TRBV10-3 and TRBJ1-1; 9 nucleotides agree with TRBD1. Germline values: CDR1 ENHRY, CDR2 SYGVKD. V dropped 10 bases and J dropped 3; count of bases not matched to a gene: 12. The length of the CDR3 is 15 residues. For the CDR3, the DNA is TGTGCCACCAGGGGGACAGGGAGCGCGGACACTGAAGCTTTCTTT. It encodes CATRGTGSADTEAFF.

V is TRBV27 and J is TRBJ2-7, with D possibly TRBD2 on 7 matching bases. The CDR3 covers 16 residues. Trimming removed 6 bases at V and 0 bases at J, with 18 bases between. Germline V gene lookup returns CDR1 MNHEY and CDR2 SMNVEV (reference sequence). The CDR3 bases are TGTGCCAGCAGCCCGGAAGGGGGGGTTAGCTCCTACGAGCAGTACTTC. Translated, it gives CASSPEGGVSSYEQYF.

J is TRBJ1-5 and V is TRBV10-3; 10 bases fit TRBD1. The V segment lost 0 bases and the J segment 8 bases; nucleotides outside the gene matches: 4. This CDR3 has 15 residues. The germline V gene has CDR1 ENHRY and CDR2 SYGVKD. The CDR3 reads CAISESRQGAEPQHF. CDR3 nucleotide sequence: TGTGCCATCAGTGAGTCACGACAGGGGGCAGAGCCCCAGCATTTT.

The J gene is TRBJ1-6, the V gene TRBV29-1, with 9 bases matching TRBD1. The CDR3 is 13 residues long. Germline assignment: CDR1 SQVTM and CDR2 ANQGSEA. J gave up 9 bases and V 7 bases, and 7 bases lay outside the gene matches. CDR3 sequence: CSARTGATSPLHF. CDR3 sequence (DNA): TGCAGCGCCCGGACAGGGGCGACTTCACCCCTCCACTTT. Supplemented by reference TRBV29-1 and TRBJ1-6, the full variable domain reads SAVISQKPSRDICQRGTSLTIQCQVDSQVTMMFWYRQQPGQSLTLIATANQGSEATYESGFVIDKFPISRPNLTFSTLTVSNMSPEDSSIYLCSARTGATSPLHFGNGTRLTVT.